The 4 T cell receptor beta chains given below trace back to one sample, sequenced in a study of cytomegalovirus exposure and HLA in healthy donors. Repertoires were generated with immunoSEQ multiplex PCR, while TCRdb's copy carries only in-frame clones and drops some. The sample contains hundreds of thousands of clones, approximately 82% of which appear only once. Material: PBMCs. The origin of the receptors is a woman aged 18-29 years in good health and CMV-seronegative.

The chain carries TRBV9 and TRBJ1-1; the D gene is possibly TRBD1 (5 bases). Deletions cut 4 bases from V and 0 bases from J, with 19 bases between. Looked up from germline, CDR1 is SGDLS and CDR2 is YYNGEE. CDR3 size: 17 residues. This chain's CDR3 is CASSPFGAGSMNTEAFF. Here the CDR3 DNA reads TGTGCCAGCAGCCCCTTCGGGGCAGGTAGTATGAACACTGAAGCTTTCTTT. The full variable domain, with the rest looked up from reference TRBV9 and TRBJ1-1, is DSGVTQTPKHLITATGQRVTLRCSPRSGDLSVYWYQQSLDQGLQFLIQYYNGEERAKGNILERFSAQQFPDLHSELNLSSLELGDSALYFCASSPFGAGSMNTEAFFGQGTRLTVV.

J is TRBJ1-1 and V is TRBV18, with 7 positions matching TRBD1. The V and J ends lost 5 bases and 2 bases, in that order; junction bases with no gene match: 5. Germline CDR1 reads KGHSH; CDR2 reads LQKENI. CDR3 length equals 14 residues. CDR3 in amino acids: CASSMGQPNTEAFF. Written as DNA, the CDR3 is TGTGCCAGCTCAATGGGACAGCCAAACACTGAAGCTTTCTTT.

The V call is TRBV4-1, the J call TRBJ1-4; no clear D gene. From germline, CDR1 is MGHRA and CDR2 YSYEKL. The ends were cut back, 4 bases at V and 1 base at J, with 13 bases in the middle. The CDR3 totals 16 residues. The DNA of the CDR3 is TGCGCCAGCAGCCTAAGCCTTGGGGAAACTAATGAAAAACTGTTTTTT. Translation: CASSLSLGETNEKLFF.

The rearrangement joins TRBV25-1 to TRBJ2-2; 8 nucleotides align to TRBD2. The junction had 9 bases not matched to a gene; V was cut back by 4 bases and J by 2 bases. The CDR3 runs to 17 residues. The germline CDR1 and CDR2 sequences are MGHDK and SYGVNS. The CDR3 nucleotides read TGTGCCAGCAGTGGGGGATGGGTAGCGGGAAACACCGGGGAGCTGTTTTTT. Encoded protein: CASSGGWVAGNTGELFF.